These T cell receptor beta chains were read from a single sample in a study of blood T cell repertoires in COVID-19. Generated by immunoSEQ multiplex PCR, the TCRdb table keeps only in-frame clones and is missing some. The sample shows 260,000 or so clones, 85% of them seen only once. Source material: PBMCs or T cells enriched from blood (not recorded which). Receptors originate from a woman aged 45-65 years who had recovered from COVID-19. Each CDR3 is given without its conserved first and last residue. Size is omitted from some rows. Given values are once, few, many or a class for expanded clones.

V | size | CDR3
TRBV24-1 | - | ATSRSSYNEQF
TRBV28 | - | ASNNGGSTEAF
TRBV5-5 | few | ASSFSPSYGYT
TRBV30 | once | AWSVDRDSNQPQH
TRBV27 | - | ASTKSGVYTEAF
TRBV5-1 | few | ASSLAGEYGEKLF
TRBV11-3 | - | ASSLDPTRHNEQF
TRBV7-2 | - | ASSAQVTGNTIY
TRBV6-5 | once | ASTPGDRVYEQY
TRBV11-2 | - | ASSQTSQETQY
TRBV5-6 | once | ASSYRQSSLIGYT
TRBV9 | - | ASSVAAGLSTDTQY
TRBV6-5 | once | ASSSLPRGELF
TRBV30 | - | AWSVHALNTEAF
TRBV9 | - | ASSGRNTGELF
TRBV7-2 | - | ASSLAAARNSPLH
TRBV30 | - | AWKSRDRVYT
TRBV21-1 | - | ASSIRQGTTGELF
TRBV27 | - | ASSPLGGGSNTGELF
TRBV7-5 | - | ARSLTGLAGRGELF
TRBV2 | - | ASNPTNPDTGELF
TRBV19 | - | ASSTGVSYNEQF
TRBV27 | - | ASSLLPLDSPTNEKLF
TRBV6-5 | - | ASSLYRGENEKLF
TRBV27 | once | ASSATGQGRAMAYT
TRBV5-6 | - | ASSFRGNNYGYT
TRBV5-8 | - | ASSLTRSYEQY
TRBV29-1 | - | SAAGTSPYEQY
TRBV7-2 | - | ASSAWTGENTEAF
TRBV5-1 | - | ASSLRPGLVYEQY
TRBV29-1 | once | SVWTVNTEAF